These T cell receptor beta chains were read from a single sample in a study of CXCR3-negative and CXCR3-positive naive CD8 T cells. TCRdb reprocessed the 5' RACE reads, with one entry per CDR3 protein and no DNA. This sample contains some 120,000 distinct CDR3 sequences. What was sequenced was naive CXCR3+ CD8+ T cells from blood. Every receptor here comes from a human donor in good health. Some clones in this sample may be carry-over from other donors' samples. Each CDR3 is given with its conserved first and last residue.

TRBV24-1,TRBJ2-1,CATSSGNLDEQFF
TRBV3-1,TRBJ2-5,CASSPPGELVGETQYF
TRBV19,TRBJ2-7,CASSPSAGANEQYF
TRBV19,TRBJ2-1,CASSIDRASGRSYNEQFF
TRBV7-9,TRBJ1-3,CASSPVTRLSGNTIYF
TRBV5-1,TRBJ2-7,CASSPASGSSYEQYF
TRBV4-2,TRBJ1-5,CASSQDGGNQPQHF
TRBV29-1,TRBJ2-1,CSVGGDNEQFF
TRBV4-1,TRBJ1-5,CASSARDSVNQPQHF
TRBV29-1,TRBJ2-1,CSVPTGHEQFF
TRBV13,TRBJ2-1,CASNIYNEQFF
TRBV7-2,TRBJ1-2,CASSSSSRADYGYTF
TRBV5-1,TRBJ2-7,CASSLAPGAEYEQYF
TRBV7-9,TRBJ1-5,CASSSSTSNQPQHF
TRBV6-2/TRBV6-3,TRBJ2-7,CASSYSESGAHEQYF
TRBV2,TRBJ2-3,CASSTWRGTDTQYF
TRBV5-6,TRBJ1-1,CASSFGSDTEAFF
TRBV27,TRBJ2-7,CASSDQGYEQYF
TRBV28,TRBJ2-3,CASQGQVTDTQYF
TRBV6-5,TRBJ2-7,CASSYLAGGRPYEQYF
TRBV12-5,TRBJ2-7,CASGFRPPESYEQYF
TRBV29-1,TRBJ2-5,CSVEDLGLDLETQYF
TRBV20-1,TRBJ1-1,CSARDKPGQTMNTEAFF
TRBV28,TRBJ2-3,CASSFGGWGQDTQYF
TRBV4-2,TRBJ2-1,CASSQSGASGAYNEQFF
TRBV12-3/TRBV12-4,TRBJ1-5,CASSPRRPDGNQPQHF
TRBV4-2,TRBJ2-2,CASSQGLMNTGELFF
TRBV29-1,TRBJ1-3,CSAEETTASSGNTIYF
TRBV3-1,TRBJ2-2,CASSAIPGSLTGELFF
TRBV29-1,TRBJ1-2,CSVEDGGRASILYGYTF
TRBV29-1,TRBJ2-1,CSVVGRRNEQFF
TRBV28,TRBJ2-2,CASSPTGGELTGELFF
TRBV25-1,TRBJ2-7,CASSDPLWEQYF
TRBV28,TRBJ2-7,CASSLSGQGDEQYF
TRBV3-1,TRBJ2-1,CASSPGTSTIYTYEQFF
TRBV29-1,TRBJ1-4,CSAGTGVGEKLFF
TRBV20-1,TRBJ2-7,CSARVRGGPYEQYF
TRBV29-1,TRBJ1-1,CSVVLDMNTEAFF
TRBV10-3,TRBJ2-5,CAISEVQGTETQYF
TRBV5-6,TRBJ2-7,CASSSTDRLSYEQYF
TRBV4-3,TRBJ2-7,CASSQESSEQYF